This passage covers 24 T cell receptor beta chains from one sample sequenced in a study. TCRdb called the RT-PCR reads again in MiXCR, with one record for every CDR3 protein. The repertoire holds around 700,000 distinct CDR3 sequences, with 13% to 15% as singletons. The sample taken for sequencing was memory CD4+ T cells from blood. The source is a female donor in good health, serving as a healthy control.

This clonotype was observed a handful of times. This chain links TRBV27 with TRBJ2-1; TRBD2 might be the D (5 bases). This CDR3 is 14 amino acids long. V lost 6 bases and J lost 9, with 18 bases in between. Per germline, CDR1 MNHEY and CDR2 SMNVEV (reference sequence). The CDR3 reads CASRNPERRAEQFF. The CDR3 bases are TGTGCCAGCAGGAATCCCGAGCGGCGGGCTGAGCAGTTCTTC.

This clonotype was seen at least ten times. The genes are TRBV20-1 and TRBJ2-5; tentative D call: TRBD2 (6 bases). V lost 0 bases, J lost 4 bases, and 15 bases lay in between. This CDR3 has 15 amino acids. From germline, CDR1 is DFQATT and CDR2 SNEGSKA (reference sequence). In DNA, the CDR3 is TGCAGTGCTAGAGATGGGGGACTGAGCGTAGAGACCCAGTACTTC. As protein: CSARDGGLSVETQYF.

In regard to this clonotype: One junction end disagrees with the germline gene, perhaps due to a read error. The chain employs TRBV20-1 and TRBJ1-1; D is uncertain. The CDR3 consists of 14 residues. Germline V gene lookup returns CDR1 DFQATT and CDR2 SNEGSKA (reference sequence). Written as DNA, the CDR3 is TGCAGTGCGGCCGGGGAGTGGTTCTTCACTCAAGCTTTCTTT. This sequence encodes CSAAGEWFFTQAFF.

The V gene is TRBV7-2, the J gene TRBJ1-1; TRBD1 matches 8 bases. The CDR3 extends over 13 amino acids. V trimming: 6 bases; J trimming: 4 bases; junction bases outside the gene matches: 4. Germline CDR1 SGHTA, CDR2 FQGNSA. The chain's CDR3 is CASRSQGGTEAFF. The CDR3 coding sequence is TGTGCCAGCAGGTCACAGGGGGGCACTGAAGCTTTCTTT.

A single count supports this clonotype. The rearrangement joins TRBV28 to TRBJ2-1, with 8 bases lining up with TRBD2. Trimming removed 7 bases from V and 7 bases from J; junction bases left unmatched: 12. The CDR3 has 15 residues. CDR1 and CDR2 from the germline V gene are MDHEN and SYDVKM. The DNA of the CDR3 is TGTGCCAGCATCTCTAGCGGGCCGGCCTTAAATGAGCAGTTCTTC. As protein: CASISSGPALNEQFF.

The chain is built from TRBV20-1 and TRBJ1-2, with 8 positions matching TRBD1. The junction had 9 bases not matched to a gene; V was cut back by 0 bases and J by 6 bases. The CDR3 has 15 amino acids. Germline V CDR1 and CDR2: DFQATT, SNEGSKA (reference sequence). This CDR3 is CSARDSRTGYDGYTF. Written as DNA, the CDR3 is TGCAGTGCTAGAGATTCGCGGACAGGGTACGATGGCTACACCTTC.

The CDR3, as DNA: TGTGCCAGTAGTATGGAGGGGACAATTGACACTGAAGCTTTCTTT. This encodes CASSMEGTIDTEAFF. The chain links TRBV19 to TRBJ1-1; a weak D match, TRBD1 (6 bases). The V and J ends lost 3 bases and 3 bases respectively, with 14 bases between them. CDR1 and CDR2 (germline): LNHDA, SQIVND (reference sequence). This CDR3 spans 15 amino acids. The full variable domain, completed using reference TRBV19 and TRBJ1-1, is DGGITQSPKYLFRKEGQNVTLSCEQNLNHDAMYWYRQDPGQGLRLIYYSQIVNDFQKGDIAEGYSVSREKKESFPLTVTSAQKNPTAFYLCASSMEGTIDTEAFFGQGTRLTVV.

This clonotype was seen more than once but under ten times. The chain couples TRBV6-5 to TRBJ2-7, with D tentatively TRBD2 (7 bases). Trimming left V 7 bases short and J 7 bases short, with 20 bases between. The CDR3 totals 14 residues. The V gene's germline CDR1 is MNHEY and CDR2 SVGAGI. The CDR3 bases are TGTGCCAGCACCCCCCCGGGGGGCTTGGGGGAGCAGTACTTC. Translation: CASTPPGGLGEQYF.

At least ten counts were recorded for this clonotype. The chain joins TRBV20-1 to TRBJ2-3; 9 nucleotides line up with TRBD2. This CDR3 contains 14 residues. Unmatched junction bases numbered 2, after V lost 0 bases and J lost 4 bases. CDR1 DFQATT and CDR2 SNEGSKA come from the germline V gene (reference sequence). CDR3 sequence: CSARDSGGSDTQYF. As DNA, the CDR3 is TGCAGTGCTAGAGACAGCGGGGGGTCAGATACGCAGTATTTT.

V gene TRBV6-1 combines with J gene TRBJ2-2; perhaps D is TRBD1 or TRBD2 (5 bases each). V was cut by 6 bases and J by 7 bases, with 12 bases left in between. In germline, CDR1 is MNHNS, CDR2 SASEGT. The CDR3 is 13 residues long. The CDR3: CASSSERGGELFF. DNA of the CDR3: TGTGCCAGCAGCTCAGAGAGGGGCGGGGAGCTGTTTTTT.

This chain links TRBV2 with TRBJ1-1; D call uncertain. The CDR3 contains 14 residues. V lost 1 base and J 3 bases, leaving 9 bases between the germline ends. Germline V gives CDR1 SNHLY, CDR2 FYNNEI. The CDR3 reads CASSEGRAYTEAFF. The CDR3 coding sequence is TGTGCCAGCAGTGAAGGGAGGGCTTACACTGAAGCTTTCTTT. The entire variable domain, with the rest obtained from reference TRBV2 and TRBJ1-1, is as follows: EPEVTQTPSHQVTQMGQEVILRCVPISNHLYFYWYRQILGQKVEFLVSFYNNEISEKSEIFDDQFSVERPDGSNFTLKIRSTKLEDSAMYFCASSEGRAYTEAFFGQGTRLTVV.

V and J are TRBV29-1 and TRBJ2-5; D is perhaps TRBD1 (5 bases). Trimming stripped 4 bases from V and 3 bases from J, with 9 bases between. Germline lookup yields CDR1 SQVTM and CDR2 ANQGSEA. This CDR3 contains 12 residues. The CDR3 is CSVVGREETQYF. In nucleotides, the CDR3 is TGCAGCGTTGTGGGCAGGGAAGAGACCCAGTACTTC.

CDR3 nucleotides: TGTGCCGGGGCCCGGACGCCCCAAGAGACCCAGTACTTC. Translating it yields CAGARTPQETQYF. The V and J genes are TRBV11-2 and TRBJ2-5, with a possible D match to TRBD1 (5 bases). The CDR3 runs to 13 residues. CDR1 is SGHAT, CDR2 FQNNGV, per germline. V was shortened by 11 bases and J by 1 base, with 14 bases between the two germline ends.

In its sample, this clonotype was seen a few times. The chain uses TRBV11-2 and TRBJ2-5, with D perhaps matching TRBD1 (5 bases). CDR3 length: 14 amino acids. The germline V and J ends were trimmed by 6 bases and 2 bases, with 13 bases remaining between them. Germline V gene sequence: CDR1 SGHAT, CDR2 FQNNGV. The CDR3 DNA reads as TGTGCCAGCAGTCGGACGACAGATCAAGAGACCCAGTACTTC. Protein: CASSRTTDQETQYF.

This clonotype was recorded many times. The rearrangement links TRBV7-2 to TRBJ2-3; 8 bases are shared with TRBD2. The V gene end was trimmed by 5 bases and the J gene end by 0 bases; junction bases not matched to a gene: 10. Germline-derived CDR1 and CDR2 are SGHTA and FQGNSA. The CDR3 extends over 17 amino acids. CDR3 residues: CASSLSRASGSTDTQYF. The CDR3 nucleotides read TGTGCCAGCAGCCTCAGCCGGGCTAGCGGGAGCACAGATACGCAGTATTTT. The whole variable domain, remainder taken from reference TRBV7-2 and TRBJ2-3, is GAGVSQSPSNKVTEKGKDVELRCDPISGHTALYWYRQSLGQGLEFLIYFQGNSAPDKSGLPSDRFSAERTGGSVSTLTIQRTQQEDSAVYLCASSLSRASGSTDTQYFGPGTRLTVL.

V and J are TRBV9 and TRBJ2-7; 11 bases are a match to TRBD1. V dropped 3 bases and J dropped 4; count of bases not matched to a gene: 6. The CDR3 runs to 15 residues. Germline V gene data show CDR1 as SGDLS and CDR2 as YYNGEE. CDR3 amino acids: CASSAGQGAFYEQYF. CDR3 coding DNA: TGTGCCAGCAGCGCCGGACAGGGGGCGTTTTACGAGCAGTACTTC.

J is TRBJ2-3 and V is TRBV20-1; perhaps TRBD2 as D (6 bases). Trimming took off 1 base at V and 6 bases at J, with 17 bases between the two ends. CDR1 and CDR2 (germline): DFQATT, SNEGSKA (reference sequence). The CDR3 contains 15 residues. Here the CDR3 reads CSARVPGAVVDTQYF. CDR3 DNA sequence: TGCAGTGCTAGAGTACCGGGAGCGGTGGTGGATACGCAGTATTTT.

The chain's CDR3 is CASSTEGTDTQYF. In nucleotides, the CDR3 is TGCGCCAGCAGCACGGAAGGCACAGATACGCAGTATTTT. The chain links TRBV5-1 to TRBJ2-3; no definite D call. Trimming removed 4 bases at V and 1 base at J, with 7 bases between. Germline values: CDR1 SGHRS, CDR2 YFSETQ. The CDR3 has 13 amino acids.

The chain employs TRBV24-1 and TRBJ2-5, with a tentative D call TRBD1 (6 bases). Germline CDR1 is KGHDR and CDR2 is SFDVKD. Trimming left V 7 bases short and J 4 bases short, with 6 bases between. The CDR3 loop spans 11 amino acids. The CDR3 sequence: CATRDRETQYF. The CDR3 bases are TGTGCCACCAGGGACAGAGAGACCCAGTACTTC.

The chain has TRBV20-1 and TRBJ2-2; D remains ambiguous. With 6 bases removed from V and 2 bases from J, the gap between germline ends came to 10 bases. Germline V gene sequence: CDR1 DFQATT, CDR2 SNEGSKA (reference sequence). CDR3 length: 13 residues. CDR3 amino acids: CSAWSPNTGELFF. CDR3 bases: TGCAGTGCCTGGAGCCCAAACACCGGGGAGCTGTTTTTT.

V and J are TRBV11-2 and TRBJ2-5; 12 bases fit TRBD1. The J segment lost 2 bases and the V segment lost 8 bases, leaving 9 bases of the junction unmatched. CDR3 length: 16 residues. Germline values: CDR1 SGHAT, CDR2 FQNNGV. The CDR3 nucleotides read TGTGCCAGCCAGAAAGGGACAGGGGGCGGTCAAGAGACCCAGTACTTC. As protein: CASQKGTGGGQETQYF.

This clonotype showed up many times. This chain joins TRBV4-1 and TRBJ2-1, with 7 bases matching TRBD2. The J segment lost 7 bases and the V segment lost 1 base, leaving 10 bases of the junction unmatched. Germline V gene lookup returns CDR1 MGHRA and CDR2 YSYEKL. This CDR3 is 16 amino acids long. Here the CDR3 reads CASSQVRGGSANEQFF. In DNA, the CDR3 is TGCGCCAGCAGCCAAGTCCGGGGCGGGAGTGCGAATGAGCAGTTCTTC.

Comments on this clonotype: Mismatch with germline at one junction end may stem from a read error. This chain connects TRBV28 to TRBJ1-1; 10 nucleotides line up with TRBD1. Germline lookup yields CDR1 MDHEN and CDR2 SYDVKM. This CDR3 contains 13 residues. CDR3 in DNA: TGTGCCAGCAGCTTGGGACAGGGGCCCCTTTACCTCTTT. Its translation: CASSLGQGPLYLF.

This clonotype was counted only a few times. The genes are TRBV6-5 and TRBJ2-7, with a weak D call TRBD1 (6 bases). The length of the CDR3 is 15 residues. Germline assignment: CDR1 MNHEY and CDR2 SVGAGI. V was clipped by 3 bases and J by 4 bases, with 16 bases between them. CDR3 residues: CASSYAWGRGYEQYF. DNA of the CDR3: TGTGCCAGCAGTTATGCCTGGGGGCGAGGGTACGAGCAGTACTTC.